This paragraph reports one T cell receptor beta chain. The antigen is not known. The record originates from a study of CD8 T cells in Susac syndrome. Study-level information: At blood draw, Susac syndrome patients were therapy-naive, on corticosteroids, or on intravenous immunoglobulin alone.

Under recently defined diagnostic criteria, the patients with Susac syndrome qualified as having definite or probable disease. In germline, CDR1 is SGHAT, CDR2 FQNNGV. V gave up 0 bases and J gave up 7 bases, with 11 bases separating them. This CDR3 has 14 residues. Overall study results and limits: As acknowledged by the study, its TCR sequencing and HLA analysis included a relatively small number of individuals.

The RNA input was about 0.5 to 1 ug, and it was reverse transcribed with random hexamers. The TCR beta CDR3 was amplified by immunoSEQ multiplex PCR across 54 Vbeta, 13 Jbeta. TCRdb re-called the immunoSEQ multiplex PCR reads with MiXCR, one entry per CDR3 protein. Of 150,000 to 200,000 distinct CDR3 sequences in the sample, approximately 96% were seen once. The origin of this receptor is a human donor with Susac syndrome. The sequenced sample consisted of CD4+ T cells from PBMCs. The chain joins TRBV11-2 to TRBJ2-3, with D perhaps matching TRBD1 (6 bases). This chain's CDR3 is CASSLEGTFNTQYF. CDR3 in DNA: TGTGCCAGCAGCTTAGAGGGGACATTCAATACGCAGTATTTT.